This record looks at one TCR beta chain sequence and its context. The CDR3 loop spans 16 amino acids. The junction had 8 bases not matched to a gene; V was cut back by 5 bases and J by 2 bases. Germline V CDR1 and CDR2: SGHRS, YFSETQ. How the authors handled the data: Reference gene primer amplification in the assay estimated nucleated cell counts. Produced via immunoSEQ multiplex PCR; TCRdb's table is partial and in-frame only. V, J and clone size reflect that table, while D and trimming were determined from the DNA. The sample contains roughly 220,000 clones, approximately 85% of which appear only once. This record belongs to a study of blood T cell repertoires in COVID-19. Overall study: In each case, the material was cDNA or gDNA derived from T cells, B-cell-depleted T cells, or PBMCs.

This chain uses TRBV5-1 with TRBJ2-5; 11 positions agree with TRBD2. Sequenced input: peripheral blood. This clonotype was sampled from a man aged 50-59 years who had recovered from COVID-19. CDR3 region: CASRPGLAVLQETQYF. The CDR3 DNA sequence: TGCGCCAGCAGACCGGGACTAGCGGTCCTACAAGAGACCCAGTACTTC.